Below are 22 T cell receptor beta chains sequenced from a single sample in a study of tissue T cells after allogeneic stem cell transplantation. The repertoire was sequenced with immunoSEQ multiplex PCR; TCRdb's copy has only in-frame clones and lacks some. The table shows about 50,000 clones, with around 73% occurring only once. Sequencing used sorted cells pooled from one or two spleens. The source is a pool of C57BL/6 mice in good health.

Concerning this clone itself: Gene names refer to mouse genes. The sequence runs out 1 residue before the end of the CDR3; the remainder is reconstructed from the germline J gene. The V call is TRBV13-3, the J call TRBJ1-4, with 8 bases lining up with TRBD1. The V segment lost 4 bases and the J segment 7 bases; nucleotides outside the gene matches: 6. The germline gives CDR1 NNHDY, CDR2 SYVADS. The CDR3 extends over 14 amino acids. The DNA read from the CDR3 is TGTGCCAGCAGTCTGACAGGGGAGGCCGAAAGATTATTT. Translated: CASSLTGEAERLF. In full, the CDR3 reads CASSLTGEAERLFF.

As regards this clone: Germline and genes: mouse. Read coverage stops 1 residue before the CDR3 terminus; the germline J gene supplies the remainder. The rearrangement joins TRBV2 to TRBJ2-4; D unresolved. Trimming stripped 0 bases from V and 6 bases from J, with 10 bases between. Germline assignment: CDR1 LGHNA and CDR2 YSYQKL. The CDR3 sequence is 14 residues long. CDR3 region: CASSQEGRMNTLYF. CDR3 DNA, as far as it was read: TGTGCCAGCAGCCAAGAAGGCAGGATGAACACCTTGTAC.

About this clone: The genes are named according to mouse. The sequence runs out 1 residue before the end of the CDR3; the remainder is reconstructed from the germline J gene. V is TRBV13-2 and J is TRBJ1-4, with 10 bases lining up with TRBD1. V trimming: 2 bases; J trimming: 4 bases; junction bases outside the gene matches: 2. The germline gives CDR1 NNHNN, CDR2 SYGAGS (reference sequence). The CDR3 length is 15 residues. The DNA read from the CDR3 is TGTGCCAGCGGTGAGGGACAGGGGAACAACGAAAGATTATTT. Its protein product is CASGEGQGNNERLF. The whole CDR3 sequence is CASGEGQGNNERLFF.

Regarding this clone: Gene names are the mouse ones. Read data end 1 residue before the CDR3 end; the end is taken from the germline J gene. V usage is TRBV17 and J usage is TRBJ1-1, with D unclear. This CDR3 has 14 amino acids. Germline V gene data show CDR1 as MNHDT and CDR2 as YYDKIL. V lost 2 bases and J lost 2, with 9 bases in between. CDR3 region: CASSRSGVNTEVFF. The sequenced part of the CDR3 DNA is TGTGCTAGCAGTAGATCCGGGGTTAACACAGAAGTCTTC.

On this clone: Mouse names are used for the genes. The read terminates 1 residue before the CDR3 end, so the remaining end is supplied by the germline J gene. This sequence joins TRBV3 and TRBJ1-3; TRBD1 might be the D (5 bases). CDR1 is SNHLY and CDR2 is FYNGKV in the germline V gene (reference sequence). The CDR3 covers 16 residues. Trimming removed 1 base from V and 0 bases from J, with 10 bases in between. The CDR3 loop reads CASSLGGGNSGNTLYF. The part of the CDR3 DNA that was read is TGTGCCAGCAGCTTAGGGGGGGGGAATTCTGGAAATACGCTCTAT.

On this clone itself: Germline and genes here are mouse. The missing CDR3 end, 1 residue past where the read stops, is filled in from the germline J gene. The rearrangement joins TRBV19 to TRBJ2-2, with no clear D. Germline CDR1 FNHDT, CDR2 SITEND (reference sequence). The CDR3 is 10 amino acids. Deletions cut 7 bases from V and 4 bases from J, with 2 bases between. The sequenced part of the CDR3 DNA is TGTGCCAGCGCCACCGGGCAGCTCTAC. Amino acids: CASATGQLY. Given in full, the CDR3 is CASATGQLYF.

To note about this clone: Gene names and germline match the mouse. The sequence runs out 1 residue before the end of the CDR3; the remainder is reconstructed from the germline J gene. The V call is TRBV2, the J call TRBJ2-2; 11 nucleotides align to TRBD2. Germline CDR1 is LGHNA and CDR2 is YSYQKL. The V segment lost 4 bases and the J segment 4 bases; nucleotides outside the gene matches: 5. The CDR3 is 16 amino acids. This CDR3 is CASSRTGGAGTGQLYF. The DNA read from the CDR3 is TGTGCCAGCAGCCGAACTGGGGGGGCCGGCACCGGGCAGCTCTAC. The variable domain in full, completed from reference TRBV2 and TRBJ2-2, reads DPKIIQKPKYLVAVTGSEKILICEQYLGHNAMYWYRQSAKKPLEFMFSYSYQKLMDNQTASSRFQPQSSKKNHLDLQITALKPDDSATYFCASSRTGGAGTGQLYFGEGSKLTVL.

Of note for this clone: Mouse germline and gene names are used. The CDR3 end is not reached by the read, which stops 1 residue before it; the germline J gene fills it in. This sequence joins TRBV15 and TRBJ1-2; D is undetermined. Trimming removed 2 bases from V and 6 bases from J, with 16 bases in between. This CDR3 has 15 amino acids. Germline CDR1 SGHND, CDR2 FRSKSL. Partial CDR3 DNA: TGTGCCAGCAGTTTACGGCGGGCGCGTCAGCCCGACTACACC. Translating it yields CASSLRRARQPDYT. The full CDR3 protein is CASSLRRARQPDYTF.

Regarding this clone: Germline and genes: mouse. The sequence runs out 1 residue before the end of the CDR3; the remainder is reconstructed from the germline J gene. The V call is TRBV2, the J call TRBJ2-3; D may match TRBD1 or TRBD2 (5 bases each). Trimming cost V 6 bases and J 3 bases, with 10 bases left between them. The CDR3 covers 13 residues. Per the germline V gene, CDR1 is LGHNA and CDR2 is YSYQKL. CDR3 amino acids: CASRDGGAETLYF. CDR3 DNA (partial): TGTGCCAGCAGGGACGGGGGAGCAGAAACGCTGTAT.

As for this clone: Gene names and germline match the mouse. The read terminates 1 residue before the CDR3 end, so the remaining end is supplied by the germline J gene. This chain connects TRBV15 to TRBJ1-4; D remains unclear. Germline values: CDR1 SGHND, CDR2 FRSKSL. The CDR3 contains 12 residues. The ends were cut back, 6 bases at V and 0 bases at J, with 2 bases in the middle. CDR3 region: CASRVSNERLFF. CDR3 bases read: TGTGCCAGCAGGGTTTCCAACGAAAGATTATTT.

A few counts support this clone. Genes and germline are mouse. The read ends 1 residue before the CDR3 terminus; that terminus is restored from the germline J gene. J is TRBJ2-7 and V is TRBV19, with TRBD2 matching over 10 bases. The length of the CDR3 is 14 residues. Germline V gene lookup returns CDR1 FNHDT and CDR2 SITEND (reference sequence). The V gene end was trimmed by 2 bases and the J gene end by 4 bases; junction bases not matched to a gene: 3. CDR3 bases read: TGTGCCAGCAGTATGCGGACTGGGGGATATGAACAGTAC. This encodes CASSMRTGGYEQY. The entire CDR3 sequence reads CASSMRTGGYEQYF.

Points on this clone: Mouse germline and gene names are used. From the germline J gene comes the end of the CDR3, since the read stops 1 residue before it. V and J are TRBV2 and TRBJ1-3; D is unresolved. The CDR3 length is 14 residues. The V gene lost 0 bases and the J gene lost 3 bases, with 6 bases spanning the gap. Germline V gene lookup returns CDR1 LGHNA and CDR2 YSYQKL. CDR3 sequence reads: CASSQDKVGNTLYF. Partial CDR3 DNA: TGTGCCAGCAGCCAAGACAAGGTTGGAAATACGCTCTAT. Based on the CDR3 plus reference TRBV2 and TRBJ1-3, the full variable domain is DPKIIQKPKYLVAVTGSEKILICEQYLGHNAMYWYRQSAKKPLEFMFSYSYQKLMDNQTASSRFQPQSSKKNHLDLQITALKPDDSATYFCASSQDKVGNTLYFGEGSRLIVV.

Notes on this clone: Gene names and germline refer to mouse. The sequence runs out 1 residue before the end of the CDR3; the remainder is reconstructed from the germline J gene. The chain links TRBV24 to TRBJ2-7; D gene uncertain. V was trimmed by 2 bases and J by 1 base, leaving 6 bases between them. The V gene's germline CDR1 is KGHTA and CDR2 FRNEEI. This CDR3 comprises 13 residues. CDR3 DNA, as far as it was read: TGTGCCAGCAGTCTGGAGGATTCCTATGAACAGTAC. This translates into CASSLEDSYEQY. From start to end, the CDR3 is CASSLEDSYEQYF.

Comment on this clone: Gene names denote mouse genes. Sequencing ends 1 residue short of the CDR3 end; the germline J gene provides the rest. The chain links TRBV2 to TRBJ1-6; perhaps TRBD1 as D (6 bases). TRBJ1-6 carries the ORF label, with uncertain function. V was clipped by 4 bases and J by 6 bases, with 10 bases between them. The CDR3 length is 14 residues. The V gene's germline CDR1 is LGHNA and CDR2 YSYQKL. The sequenced CDR3 bases are TGTGCCAGCAGCCCCGGGACATCTAATTCGCCCCTCTAC. The encoded protein is CASSPGTSNSPLY. The complete CDR3 protein is CASSPGTSNSPLYF.

With regard to this clone: Gene names refer to mouse genes. The sequence runs out 1 residue before the end of the CDR3; the remainder is reconstructed from the germline J gene. The chain combines TRBV13-1 with TRBJ2-2, with D perhaps matching TRBD1 (5 bases). This CDR3 has 14 residues. V was cut by 4 bases and J by 1 base, with 8 bases left in between. Germline-derived CDR1 and CDR2 are NSHNY and SYGAGN. CDR3: CASSWTKNTGQLYF. The sequenced part of the CDR3 DNA is TGTGCCAGCAGTTGGACAAAAAACACCGGGCAGCTCTAC.

This clone was observed a few times. Mouse names are used for the genes. Coverage ceases 1 residue before the CDR3 finishes, and the germline J gene fills in the end. This chain uses TRBV1 with TRBJ2-7; TRBD2 aligns across 10 bases. Trimming took 3 bases from V and 4 from J; bases not matched to a gene: 3. Germline CDR1 NSQYPW, CDR2 LRSPGD (reference sequence). The CDR3 is made up of 14 amino acids. Incomplete CDR3 DNA: TGCACCTGCAGTGCGGGGACTGGGGAATATGAACAGTAC. Translation: CTCSAGTGEYEQY. The full CDR3 sequence reads CTCSAGTGEYEQYF.

This clone turned up a few times. Germline and genes here are mouse. The sequenced CDR3 bases are TGTGGTGCTAGATCCGGGACAGGGGGCCAGGCTCCGCTT. Residues: CGARSGTGGQAPL. The CDR3 in its entirety is CGARSGTGGQAPLF. V and J are TRBV20 and TRBJ1-5; 11 bases match TRBD1. From the germline J gene comes the end of the CDR3, since the read stops 1 residue before it. V lost 3 bases to trimming and J lost 6 bases; unmatched junction nucleotides: 4. From germline, CDR1 is GFQATS and CDR2 STVNSAI. The CDR3 sequence is 14 residues long.

A note on this clone: These gene names are mouse names. Incomplete CDR3 DNA: TGTGCCAGCAGCTCCAGCCCAAACACAGAAGTCTTC. Its protein is CASSSSPNTEVF. The full CDR3 sequence reads CASSSSPNTEVFF. The V gene is TRBV3, the J gene TRBJ1-1; D remains ambiguous. The CDR3 end is not reached by the read, which stops 1 residue before it; the germline J gene fills it in. The CDR3 extends over 13 amino acids. Trimming removed 4 bases at V and 0 bases at J, with 6 bases between. CDR1 and CDR2 (germline): SNHLY, FYNGKV (reference sequence).

About this clone: Gene names and germline match the mouse. The read stops 1 residue short of the end of the CDR3; the missing end is completed from the germline J gene. The chain couples TRBV1 to TRBJ1-4; D is possibly TRBD1 (6 bases). Between the trimmed V and J ends, which lost 0 bases and 7 bases, there was a span of 9 bases. The germline CDR1 and CDR2 sequences are NSQYPW and LRSPGD (reference sequence). This CDR3 has 14 amino acids. CDR3 region: CTCSADRGGERLFF. The covered CDR3 bases are TGCACCTGCAGTGCAGACAGGGGAGGCGAAAGATTATTT.

This clone has more than one count but fewer than ten. The genes are named according to mouse. The sequence runs out 1 residue before the end of the CDR3; the remainder is reconstructed from the germline J gene. V usage is TRBV13-2 and J usage is TRBJ2-7; D may be TRBD1 or TRBD2 (6 bases each). V shed 0 bases and J shed 0 bases, with 10 bases lying between them. CDR1 and CDR2 from the germline V gene are NNHNN and SYGAGS (reference sequence). This CDR3 has 15 residues. CDR3 DNA (partial): TGTGCCAGCGGTGATGCACTGGGACACTCCTATGAACAGTAC. Protein: CASGDALGHSYEQY. In full, the CDR3 reads CASGDALGHSYEQYF.

This clone was picked up one time. Genes and germline are mouse. The read gets to within 1 residue of the CDR3 end, and the germline J gene fills in the rest. The chain recombines TRBV13-3 with TRBJ2-4; perhaps TRBD1 as D (6 bases). The germline V and J ends were trimmed by 5 bases and 4 bases, with 11 bases remaining between them. The germline gives CDR1 NNHDY, CDR2 SYVADS. The CDR3 contains 13 residues. CDR3 loop: CASSAGVENTLYF. The sequenced CDR3 bases are TGTGCCAGCAGCGCAGGGGTGGAAAACACCTTGTAC.

Remarks on this clone: Gene names denote mouse genes. Coverage ceases 1 residue before the CDR3 finishes, and the germline J gene fills in the end. The gene calls are TRBV16 and TRBJ1-2; a possible D gene is TRBD1 (6 bases). Trimming took 0 bases from V and 0 from J, leaving 8 bases between them. Germline V gene sequence: CDR1 SGHSA, CDR2 FRNQAP. The CDR3 spans 15 residues. The sequenced part of the CDR3 DNA is TGTGCAAGCAGCTTAGAGACAGGAGCAAACTCCGACTACACC. Protein product: CASSLETGANSDYT. The full CDR3 protein is CASSLETGANSDYTF.